What follows are 22 T cell receptor beta chains derived from one specimen sequenced in a study of lung T cells in sarcoidosis with Löfgren's syndrome. TCRdb independently ran MiXCR on the reads; one entry per CDR3 protein. The table records about 2,200 distinct CDR3 sequences, 22% of them present only once. Material for sequencing was CD4+ T cells from bronchoalveolar lavage. The receptors shown here come from a human donor with sarcoidosis (Löfgren's syndrome or another form), or a control subject (not recorded which).

A word on this clonotype: At one end the junction does not follow the germline gene, possibly because of a read error. The V and J genes are TRBV2 and TRBJ1-3; the D is unclear. This CDR3 has 12 amino acids. Germline values: CDR1 SNHLY, CDR2 FYNNEI. The CDR3 DNA is TGTGCCAACAGTTACAATGGAGACATCATATATTTT. Amino acid sequence: CANSYNGDIIYF. The full variable domain, completed using reference TRBV2 and TRBJ1-3, is EPEVTQTPSHQVTQMGQEVILRCVPISNHLYFYWYRQILGQKVEFLVSFYNNEISEKSEIFDDQFSVERPDGSNFTLKIRSTKLEDSAMYFCANSYNGDIIYFGEGSWLTVV.

As regards this clonotype: With a much larger clone just one base away, this may be a read error. V and J are TRBV10-3 and TRBJ1-1, with D perhaps TRBD1 (5 bases). The CDR3 sequence is 13 residues long. Trimming left V 9 bases short and J 3 bases short, with 14 bases between. Germline lookup yields CDR1 ENHRY and CDR2 SYGVKD. The CDR3 here is CAIGRGRDTEAFF. CDR3 nucleotides: TGTGCCATTGGACGGGGGAGAGACACTGAAGCTTTCTTT.

Details on this clonotype: A read error may explain this, as a much larger clone is one base away. The chain recombines TRBV7-3 with TRBJ2-1, with D possibly matching TRBD1 (7 bases). The CDR3 extends over 16 amino acids. The germline V and J ends were trimmed by 5 bases and 0 bases, with 14 bases remaining between them. The V gene's germline CDR1 is SGHTA and CDR2 FQGTGA. This CDR3 reads CASSVRGVNSYNEQFF. The CDR3 region has the DNA TGTGCCAGCAGCGTCAGGGGGGTTAACTCCTACAATGAGCAGTTCTTC.

Within the sample, this clonotype is medium-sized. This chain joins TRBV7-2 and TRBJ2-7; 8 bases agree with TRBD1. The V and J ends lost 1 base and 5 bases, in that order; junction bases with no gene match: 10. The CDR3 is made up of 16 amino acids. Germline V gives CDR1 SGHTA, CDR2 FQGNSA. As DNA, the CDR3 is TGTGCCAGCAGCTTAGTAGGCAGGGGGCTTTACCACGAGCAGTACTTC. Translated, it gives CASSLVGRGLYHEQYF.

This clonotype was seen ten or more times. This rearrangement joins TRBV5-1 to TRBJ2-3; 11 bases are shared with TRBD2. CDR1 is SGHRS, CDR2 YFSETQ, per germline. The CDR3 sequence is 19 residues long. Germline trimming cut 2 bases from V and 1 base from J; bases unmatched to any gene: 12. CDR3 bases: TGCGCCAGCAGCTTTGGTCTAGCGGGGGGCCGACTCGGCACAGATACGCAGTATTTT. This sequence encodes CASSFGLAGGRLGTDTQYF.

This clonotype is medium-sized in the sample. The rearrangement links TRBV14 to TRBJ2-5; 7 nucleotides line up with TRBD1. V lost 2 bases, J lost 5 bases, and 11 bases stayed unmatched. The germline CDR1 and CDR2 sequences are SGHDN and FVKESK. The CDR3 contains 16 residues. In DNA, the CDR3 is TGTGCCAGCAGCCAACCTGTCGTGACAGGGCAGGAGACCCAGTACTTC. As protein: CASSQPVVTGQETQYF.

By sample fraction, this clonotype is medium-sized. The chain links TRBV2 to TRBJ1-1; 10 nucleotides line up with TRBD1. CDR1 and CDR2 (germline): SNHLY, FYNNEI. After removal of 4 bases from V and 4 bases from J, the junction contained 3 bases not matched to a gene. This CDR3 is 14 amino acids long. The CDR3 DNA reads as TGTGCCAGCAGTGTTCGGACAGGGGGCACTGAAGCTTTCTTT. Its protein is CASSVRTGGTEAFF.

This clonotype is medium-sized. This chain links TRBV12-3 or TRBV12-4 with TRBJ1-5; D unclear. This CDR3 comprises 14 residues. Between the trimmed V and J ends, which lost 2 bases and 4 bases, there was a span of 9 bases. The DNA of the CDR3 is TGTGCCAGCAGTTTAAGGACGGGAAATCAGCCCCAGCATTTT. Its protein product is CASSLRTGNQPQHF.

This clonotype is categorized as large. The CDR3 sequence is CATSRDRTAQSLHF. DNA for the CDR3: TGTGCCACCAGCAGAGATAGGACAGCCCAGAGCCTCCACTTT. The chain employs TRBV15 and TRBJ1-6, with a tentative D call TRBD1 (6 bases). From germline, CDR1 is LNHNV and CDR2 YYDKDF (reference sequence). The CDR3 is made up of 14 amino acids. The V end lost 0 bases, the J end lost 15 bases, and 15 bases lay between the germline ends.

There are many counts of this clonotype. The CDR3 sequence: CASSLPESGGGLQETQYF. CDR3 in DNA: TGTGCCAGCTCACTCCCCGAATCCGGGGGGGGGCTCCAAGAGACCCAGTACTTC. V is TRBV18 and J is TRBJ2-5; 8 nucleotides match TRBD2. CDR1 is KGHSH and CDR2 is LQKENI in the germline V gene. J lost 1 base, V lost 4 bases, and 14 bases had no gene match. This CDR3 is built from 18 residues. The whole variable domain, remainder taken from reference TRBV18 and TRBJ2-5, is NAGVMQNPRHLVRRRGQEARLRCSPMKGHSHVYWYRQLPEEGLKFMVYLQKENIIDESGMPKERFSAEFPKEGPSILRIQQVVRGDSAAYFCASSLPESGGGLQETQYFGPGTRLLVL.

Of note for this clonotype: A much more abundant neighbour one base away suggests this may be a read error. The rearrangement links TRBV11-2 to TRBJ2-7, with D maybe TRBD2 (6 bases). Germline V gene data show CDR1 as SGHAT and CDR2 as FQNNGV. The CDR3 sequence is 13 residues long. The V gene lost 0 bases and the J gene lost 12 bases, with 15 bases spanning the gap. CDR3 region: CASSLDLGRGRYF. The CDR3, as DNA: TGTGCCAGCAGCTTAGATCTAGGGCGGGGTCGGTACTTC.

By share, this clonotype ranks as medium-sized. In DNA form, the CDR3 reads TGTGCCAGCAGCCAAGACCGGGACCAGCCCCAGCATTTT. Translated, it gives CASSQDRDQPQHF. The chain uses TRBV3-1 and TRBJ1-5; possibly TRBD1 for D (5 bases). V was cut by 0 bases and J by 7 bases, with 7 bases left in between. The CDR3 is made up of 13 amino acids. The V gene's germline CDR1 is LGHDT and CDR2 YNNKEL (reference sequence).

This clonotype is medium-sized in the sample. The chain couples TRBV24-1 to TRBJ2-1; a possible D gene is TRBD1 (5 bases). Germline lookup yields CDR1 KGHDR and CDR2 SFDVKD. Trimming removed 5 bases at V and 7 bases at J, with 8 bases between. This CDR3 has 12 amino acids. The CDR3: CATSGQGNEQFF. The CDR3 nucleotides read TGTGCCACCAGTGGGCAGGGTAATGAGCAGTTCTTC.

By frequency in the sample, this clonotype is medium-sized (0.01 to 0.1%). The chain employs TRBV7-2 and TRBJ2-5; perhaps TRBD1 as D (6 bases). Germline loops: CDR1 SGHTA, CDR2 FQGNSA. The CDR3 is 13 residues long. V shed 1 base and J shed 7 bases, with 10 bases lying between them. CDR3 loop: CASSLDRAGTQYF. CDR3 bases: TGTGCCAGCAGCTTAGACAGGGCGGGGACCCAGTACTTC.

Points on this clonotype: One base away lies a much larger clone, so this may be a sequencing read error. The chain links TRBV6-1 to TRBJ1-2; the D is unclear. The CDR3 length is 12 residues. CDR1 and CDR2 (germline): MNHNS, SASEGT. Trimming took 2 bases from V and 4 from J, leaving 5 bases between them. The CDR3 loop is CASSERGYGYTF. The CDR3 coding sequence is TGTGCCAGCAGTGAACGCGGCTATGGCTACACCTTC.

As to this clonotype: It is unclear where the CDR3 begins or ends on the DNA, so no DNA is shown, and the CDR3 is as TCRdb lists it. The rearrangement uses TRBV7-9 and TRBJ2-7; TRBD2, the table's D call, lacks a check against the DNA. The CDR3 numbers 20 amino acids, ends counted. The germline V gene encodes CDR1 SEHNR and CDR2 FQNEAQ (reference sequence). CDR3 sequence: CASSFYICSARDPGTPGQYF.

On this clonotype: A much larger clone differs by one base, so this may be a read error. The chain employs TRBV2 and TRBJ2-7, with TRBD2 matching 15 bases. CDR3 length equals 15 residues. V lost 8 bases and J lost 6; bases outside the gene matches: 8. In germline, CDR1 is SNHLY, CDR2 FYNNEI. The CDR3 region is CASSGTSGRWGEQYF. The CDR3 nucleotides read TGTGCCAGCTCTGGGACTAGCGGGAGGTGGGGCGAGCAGTACTTC.

The sample holds many counts of this clonotype. The chain links TRBV20-1 to TRBJ1-5; 11 bases fit TRBD1. Germline assignment: CDR1 DFQATT and CDR2 SNEGSKA (reference sequence). The CDR3 covers 16 residues. Trimming took 4 bases from V and 5 from J; bases not matched to a gene: 10. The CDR3 nucleotides read TGCAGTGCTACCCGACCGGACAGGGGGCACGATCAGCCCCAGCATTTT. The encoded protein is CSATRPDRGHDQPQHF.

This clonotype was found once. The chain is built from TRBV29-1 and TRBJ2-3; 8 bases align to TRBD1. The CDR3 totals 13 residues. Germline CDR1 reads SQVTM; CDR2 reads ANQGSEA. V was pared by 8 bases and J by 1 base, with 5 bases of the junction left unmatched. DNA of the CDR3: TGCAGCCCGACAGGGGTCGGCACAGATACGCAGTATTTT. This translates into CSPTGVGTDTQYF.

In regard to this clonotype: It is unclear where the CDR3 begins or ends on the DNA, so no DNA is shown, and the CDR3 is as TCRdb lists it. The chain carries TRBV20-1 and TRBJ1-2; TRBD1 is the table's D call, not checked against the DNA. The germline gives CDR1 DFQATT, CDR2 SNEGSKA (reference sequence). The length of the CDR3 is 14 amino acids, counting both ends. The CDR3: CSARLGQGDYGCTF.

In this sample, this clonotype is medium-sized. This sequence joins TRBV7-2 and TRBJ2-7, with 9 bases identical to TRBD1. This CDR3 comprises 15 residues. The germline CDR1 and CDR2 sequences are SGHTA and FQGNSA. V was pared by 4 bases and J by 3 bases, with 7 bases of the junction left unmatched. The CDR3 spells CASSSPDRGGYEQYF. In DNA, the CDR3 is TGTGCCAGCAGCTCCCCGGACAGGGGTGGCTACGAGCAGTACTTC.

By sample share, this clonotype is medium-sized. This chain connects TRBV12-3 or TRBV12-4 to TRBJ2-5; 7 bases match TRBD1. This CDR3 spans 13 amino acids. Trimming took 5 bases from V and 4 from J; bases not matched to a gene: 4. CDR3 residues: CASSRPGGETQYF. DNA for the CDR3: TGTGCCAGCAGTCGCCCAGGGGGAGAGACCCAGTACTTC.